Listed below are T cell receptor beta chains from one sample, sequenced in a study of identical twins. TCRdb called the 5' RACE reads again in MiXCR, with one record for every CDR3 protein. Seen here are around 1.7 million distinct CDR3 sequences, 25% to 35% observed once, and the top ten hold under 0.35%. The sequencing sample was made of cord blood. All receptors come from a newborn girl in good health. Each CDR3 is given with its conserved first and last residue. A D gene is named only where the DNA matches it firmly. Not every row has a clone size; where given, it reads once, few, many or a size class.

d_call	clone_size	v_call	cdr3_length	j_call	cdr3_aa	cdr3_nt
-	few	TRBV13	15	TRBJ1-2	CASSTPSRPNYGYTF	TGTGCCAGCAGCACGCCCTCCAGACCTAACTATGGCTACACCTTC
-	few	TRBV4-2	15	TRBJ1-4	CASSPNRDVSGKLFF	TGTGCCAGCAGCCCCAACAGGGACGTGTCAGGAAAACTGTTTTTT
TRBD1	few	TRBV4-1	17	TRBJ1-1	CASSQTGTDVRNTEAFF	TGCGCCAGCAGCCAGACCGGGACAGACGTTAGGAACACTGAAGCTTTCTTT
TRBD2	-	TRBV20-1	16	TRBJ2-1	CSARDQGLAGYNEQFF	TGCAGTGCTAGAGATCAAGGACTAGCGGGGTACAATGAGCAGTTCTTC
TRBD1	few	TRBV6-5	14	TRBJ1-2	CASKGDRGDYGYTF	TGTGCCAGCAAGGGGGACAGGGGTGACTATGGCTACACCTTC
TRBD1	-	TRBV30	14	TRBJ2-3	CAWSTDRVPDTQYF	TGTGCCTGGAGTACGGACAGGGTCCCAGATACGCAGTATTTT
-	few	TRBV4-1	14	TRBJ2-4	CASSHPAAKNIQYF	TGCGCCAGCAGCCACCCGGCGGCCAAAAACATTCAGTACTTC
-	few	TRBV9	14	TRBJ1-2	CASSAEGADYGYTF	TGTGCCAGCAGCGCAGAAGGGGCGGACTATGGCTACACCTTC
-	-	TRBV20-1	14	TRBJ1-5	CSAAAGQSNQPQHF	TGCAGTGCGGCAGCGGGGCAAAGCAATCAGCCCCAGCATTTT
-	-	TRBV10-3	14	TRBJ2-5	CAISEGASQETQYF	TGTGCCATCAGTGAGGGGGCCAGCCAAGAGACCCAGTACTTC
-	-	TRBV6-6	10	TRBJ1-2	CATEGNGYTF	TGTGCCACAGAGGGAAATGGCTACACCTTC
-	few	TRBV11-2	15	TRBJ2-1	CASSLGGAPWVEQFF	TGTGCCAGCAGCTTAGGTGGGGCTCCCTGGGTCGAGCAGTTCTTC
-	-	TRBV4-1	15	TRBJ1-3	CASSQVRTAGNTIYF	TGCGCCAGCAGCCAAGTGAGGACAGCTGGAAACACCATATATTTT
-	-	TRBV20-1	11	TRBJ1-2	CSARQFYGYTF	TGCAGTGCTAGGCAGTTCTATGGCTACACCTTC
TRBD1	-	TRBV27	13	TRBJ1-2	CASSTDRLLGYTF	TGTGCCAGCAGTACGGACAGGCTTTTAGGCTACACCTTC
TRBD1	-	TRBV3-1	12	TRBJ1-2	CASSQTDREFTF	TGTGCCAGCAGCCAAACGGACAGGGAATTCACCTTC
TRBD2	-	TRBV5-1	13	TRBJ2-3	CASLGLAGDTQYF	TGCGCCAGCCTAGGACTAGCGGGAGATACGCAGTATTTT
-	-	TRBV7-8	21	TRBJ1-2	CASGLQWVLVGAGSTHYGYTF	TGTGCCAGCGGCTTACAATGGGTTCTGGTTGGGGCAGGATCTACTCACTATGGCTACACCTTC
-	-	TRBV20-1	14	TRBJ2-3	CSARSLAHTDTQYF	TGCAGTGCTAGGTCTCTAGCTCACACAGATACGCAGTATTTT
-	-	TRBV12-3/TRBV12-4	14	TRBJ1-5	CASSLGLGGQPQHF	TGTGCCAGCAGTTTAGGTTTGGGAGGTCAGCCCCAGCATTTT
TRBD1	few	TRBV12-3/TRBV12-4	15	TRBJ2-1	CASTRGLYSYNEQFF	TGTGCCAGCACCAGGGGGCTTTACTCCTACAATGAGCAGTTCTTC
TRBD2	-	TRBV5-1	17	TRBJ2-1	CASHIYLTRGAYNEQFF	TGCGCCAGCCATATTTATTTGACGCGGGGGGCCTACAATGAGCAGTTCTTC
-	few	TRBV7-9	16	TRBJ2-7	CASSPKLGSRPYEQYF	TGTGCCAGCAGCCCAAAATTGGGGAGTAGGCCCTACGAGCAGTACTTC
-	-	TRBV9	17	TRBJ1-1	CASSVGQGPRMNTEAFF	TGTGCCAGCAGCGTAGGGCAGGGCCCGCGAATGAACACTGAAGCTTTCTTT
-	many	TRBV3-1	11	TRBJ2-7	CASSHNYEQYF	TGTGCCAGCAGCCACAACTACGAGCAGTACTTC
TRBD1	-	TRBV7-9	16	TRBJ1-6	CASRSQGAAYNSPPHF	TGTGCCAGCAGGTCGCAGGGGGCCGCCTATAATTCACCCCCCCACTTT
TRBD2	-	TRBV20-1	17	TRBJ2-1	CSARGGLAGISYNEQFF	TGCAGTGCTAGAGGGGGACTAGCGGGGATCTCCTACAATGAGCAGTTCTTC
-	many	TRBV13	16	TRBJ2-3	CASSLLGPSLTDTQYF	TGTGCCAGCAGCTTATTGGGACCCAGCCTCACAGATACGCAGTATTTT
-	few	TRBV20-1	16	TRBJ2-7	CSARQGGSGKSYEQYF	TGCAGTGCTAGACAAGGGGGGAGCGGGAAGTCCTACGAGCAGTACTTC
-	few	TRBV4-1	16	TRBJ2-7	CASSQGLTHAGYEQYF	TGCGCCAGCAGCCAAGGGTTGACCCACGCCGGGTACGAGCAGTACTTC
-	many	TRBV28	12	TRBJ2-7	CASSTPGYEQYF	TGTGCCAGCAGTACTCCAGGCTACGAGCAGTACTTC
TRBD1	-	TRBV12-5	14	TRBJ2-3	CASGLGQGPDTQYF	TGTGCTAGTGGTTTGGGACAGGGGCCAGATACGCAGTATTTT
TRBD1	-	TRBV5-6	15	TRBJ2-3	CASSWDRVRTDTQYF	TGTGCCAGCAGCTGGGACAGGGTTAGGACAGATACGCAGTATTTT
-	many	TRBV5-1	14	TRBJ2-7	CASSYNWPSYEQYF	TGCGCCAGCAGCTACAACTGGCCCTCCTACGAGCAGTACTTC
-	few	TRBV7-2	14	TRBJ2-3	CASKVGASTDTQYF	TGTGCCAGCAAAGTGGGTGCTAGCACAGATACGCAGTATTTT
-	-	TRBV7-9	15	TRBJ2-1	CASSSRSPRANEQFF	TGTGCCAGCAGTTCTAGGTCCCCCCGGGCCAATGAGCAGTTCTTC
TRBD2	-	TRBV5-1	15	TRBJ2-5	CASRHTSGLQETQYF	TGCGCCAGCAGACATACTAGCGGACTCCAAGAGACCCAGTACTTC
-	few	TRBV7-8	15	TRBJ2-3	CASSARWSSTDTQYF	TGTGCCAGCAGCGCCCGTTGGTCTAGCACAGATACGCAGTATTTT
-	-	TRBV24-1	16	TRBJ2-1	CATSDFSLSSYNEQFF	TGTGCCACCAGTGATTTTTCACTTAGCTCCTACAATGAGCAGTTCTTC
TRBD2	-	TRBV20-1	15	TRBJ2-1	CSARPRLAEYNEQFF	TGCAGTGCTAGACCCCGACTAGCGGAATACAATGAGCAGTTCTTC
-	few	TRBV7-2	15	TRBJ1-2	CASSLVTQANYGYTF	TGTGCCAGCAGCTTAGTTACACAAGCTAACTATGGCTACACCTTC
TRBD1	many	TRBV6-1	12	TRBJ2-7	CASGTGTYEQYF	TGTGCCAGCGGGACAGGGACCTACGAGCAGTACTTC
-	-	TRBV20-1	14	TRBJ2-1	CSAPADWRYNEQFF	TGCAGTGCGCCGGCCGACTGGAGGTACAATGAGCAGTTCTTC
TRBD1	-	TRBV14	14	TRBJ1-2	CASSQFDRGYGYTF	TGTGCCAGCAGCCAATTTGACAGGGGGTATGGCTACACCTTC
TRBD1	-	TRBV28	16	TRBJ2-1	CASRPLDRSLSYEQFF	TGTGCCAGCAGACCCCTGGACAGGTCCCTCTCCTACGAGCAGTTCTTC
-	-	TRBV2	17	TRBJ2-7	CASSHIRRLLVSYEQYF	TGTGCCAGCAGTCACATCCGGAGGCTACTAGTCTCCTACGAGCAGTACTTC
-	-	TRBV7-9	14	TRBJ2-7	CASTRTTSYNEQYF	TGTGCCAGCACCCGGACTACCTCCTACAATGAGCAGTACTTC
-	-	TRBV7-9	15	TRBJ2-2	CASSLAITGTGELFF	TGTGCCAGCAGCTTAGCGATAACAGGGACCGGGGAGCTGTTTTTT
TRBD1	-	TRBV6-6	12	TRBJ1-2	CASTADRGGYTF	TGTGCCAGCACCGCGGACAGGGGTGGCTACACCTTC
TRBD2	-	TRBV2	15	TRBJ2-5	CASSEGSGDRETQYF	TGTGCCAGCAGTGAAGGTAGCGGGGACCGAGAGACCCAGTACTTC
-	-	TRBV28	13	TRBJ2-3	CASSPGLSDTQYF	TGTGCCAGCAGTCCGGGACTTTCAGATACGCAGTATTTT
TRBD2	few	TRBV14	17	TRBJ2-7	CASSQGRLAGETYEQYF	TGTGCCAGCAGCCAAGGTCGATTAGCGGGAGAAACCTACGAGCAGTACTTC
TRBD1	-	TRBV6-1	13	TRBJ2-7	CAGSEDRGYEQYF	TGTGCCGGCAGTGAAGACAGGGGGTACGAGCAGTACTTC
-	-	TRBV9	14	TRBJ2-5	CASSVGIGQETQYF	TGTGCCAGCAGCGTGGGGATAGGCCAAGAGACCCAGTACTTC